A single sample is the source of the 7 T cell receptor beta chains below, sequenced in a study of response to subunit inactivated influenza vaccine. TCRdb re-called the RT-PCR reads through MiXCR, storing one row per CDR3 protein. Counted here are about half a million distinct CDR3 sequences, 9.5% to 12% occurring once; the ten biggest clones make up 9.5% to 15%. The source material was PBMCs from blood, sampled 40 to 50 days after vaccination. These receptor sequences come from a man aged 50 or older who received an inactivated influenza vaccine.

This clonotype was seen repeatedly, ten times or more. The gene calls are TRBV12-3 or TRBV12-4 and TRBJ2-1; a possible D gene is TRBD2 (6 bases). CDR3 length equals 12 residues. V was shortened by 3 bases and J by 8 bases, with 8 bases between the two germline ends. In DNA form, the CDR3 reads TGTGCCAGCAGTTTGCGGGGCTATGAGCAGTTCTTC. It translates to CASSLRGYEQFF.

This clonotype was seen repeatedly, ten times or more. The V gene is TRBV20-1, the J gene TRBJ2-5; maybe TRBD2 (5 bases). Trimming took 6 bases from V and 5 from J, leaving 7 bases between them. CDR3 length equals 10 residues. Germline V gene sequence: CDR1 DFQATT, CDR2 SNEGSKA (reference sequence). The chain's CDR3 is CSASSETQYF. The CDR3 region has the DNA TGCAGTGCATCTAGCGAGACCCAGTACTTC.

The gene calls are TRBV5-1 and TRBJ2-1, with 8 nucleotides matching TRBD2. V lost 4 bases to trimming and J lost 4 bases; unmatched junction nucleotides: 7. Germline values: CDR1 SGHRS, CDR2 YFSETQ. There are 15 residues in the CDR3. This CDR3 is CASSPGTRVYNEQFF. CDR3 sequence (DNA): TGCGCCAGCAGCCCCGGGACTAGGGTGTACAATGAGCAGTTCTTC.

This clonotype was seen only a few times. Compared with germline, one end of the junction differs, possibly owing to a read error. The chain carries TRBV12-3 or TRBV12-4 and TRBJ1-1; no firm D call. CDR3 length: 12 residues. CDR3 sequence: CASSLVTGPGFF. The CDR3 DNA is TGTGCCAGCAGTTTAGTCACCGGACCCGGCTTTTTT.

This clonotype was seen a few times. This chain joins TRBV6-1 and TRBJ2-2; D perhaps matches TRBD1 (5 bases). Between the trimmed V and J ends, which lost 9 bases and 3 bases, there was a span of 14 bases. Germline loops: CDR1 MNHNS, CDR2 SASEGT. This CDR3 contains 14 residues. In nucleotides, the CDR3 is TGTGCCAGTAGGCCAGGGCCCGACACCGGGGAGCTGTTTTTT. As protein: CASRPGPDTGELFF.

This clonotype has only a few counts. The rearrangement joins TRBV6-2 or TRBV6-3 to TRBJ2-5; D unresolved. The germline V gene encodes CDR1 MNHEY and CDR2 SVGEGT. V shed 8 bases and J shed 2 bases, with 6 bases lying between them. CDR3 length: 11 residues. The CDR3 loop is CASLGQETQYF. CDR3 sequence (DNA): TGTGCCAGCCTCGGTCAAGAGACCCAGTACTTC.

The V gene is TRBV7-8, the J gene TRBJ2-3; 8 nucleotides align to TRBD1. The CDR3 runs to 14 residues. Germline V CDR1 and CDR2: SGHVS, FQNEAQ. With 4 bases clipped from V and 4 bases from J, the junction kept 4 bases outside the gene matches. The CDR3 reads CASSSDRVADTQYF. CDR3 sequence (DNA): TGTGCCAGCAGCTCGGACAGGGTAGCAGATACGCAGTATTTT.